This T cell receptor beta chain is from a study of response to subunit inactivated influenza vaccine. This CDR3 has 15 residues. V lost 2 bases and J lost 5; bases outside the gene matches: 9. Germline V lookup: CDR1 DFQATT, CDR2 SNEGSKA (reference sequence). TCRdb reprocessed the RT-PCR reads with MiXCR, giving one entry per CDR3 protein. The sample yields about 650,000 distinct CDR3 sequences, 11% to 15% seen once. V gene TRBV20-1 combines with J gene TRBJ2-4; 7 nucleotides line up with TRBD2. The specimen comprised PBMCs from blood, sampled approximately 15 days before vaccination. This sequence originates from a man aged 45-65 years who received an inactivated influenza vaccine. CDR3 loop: CSARPHGGSENIQYF. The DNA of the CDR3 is TGCAGTGCTAGACCGCACGGGGGGTCGGAAAACATTCAGTACTTC.